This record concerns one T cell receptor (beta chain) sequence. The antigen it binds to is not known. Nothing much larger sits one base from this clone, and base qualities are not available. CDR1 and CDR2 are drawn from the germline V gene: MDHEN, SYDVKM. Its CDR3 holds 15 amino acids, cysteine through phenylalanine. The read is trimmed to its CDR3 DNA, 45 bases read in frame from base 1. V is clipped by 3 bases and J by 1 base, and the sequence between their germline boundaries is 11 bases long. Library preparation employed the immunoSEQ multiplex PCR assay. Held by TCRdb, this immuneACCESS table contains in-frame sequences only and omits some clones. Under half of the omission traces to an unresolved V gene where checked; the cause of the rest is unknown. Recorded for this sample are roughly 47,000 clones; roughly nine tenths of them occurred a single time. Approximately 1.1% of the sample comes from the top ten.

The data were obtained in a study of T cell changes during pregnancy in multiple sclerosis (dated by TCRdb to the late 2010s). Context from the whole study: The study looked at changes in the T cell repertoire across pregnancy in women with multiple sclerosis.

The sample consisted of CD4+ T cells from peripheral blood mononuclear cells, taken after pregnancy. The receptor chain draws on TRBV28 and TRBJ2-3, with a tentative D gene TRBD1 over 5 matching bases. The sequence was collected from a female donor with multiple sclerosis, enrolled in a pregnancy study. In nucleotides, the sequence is TGTGCCAGCAGTTTTCACAGGATTGGCACAGATACGCAGTATTTT. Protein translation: CASSFHRIGTDTQYF.